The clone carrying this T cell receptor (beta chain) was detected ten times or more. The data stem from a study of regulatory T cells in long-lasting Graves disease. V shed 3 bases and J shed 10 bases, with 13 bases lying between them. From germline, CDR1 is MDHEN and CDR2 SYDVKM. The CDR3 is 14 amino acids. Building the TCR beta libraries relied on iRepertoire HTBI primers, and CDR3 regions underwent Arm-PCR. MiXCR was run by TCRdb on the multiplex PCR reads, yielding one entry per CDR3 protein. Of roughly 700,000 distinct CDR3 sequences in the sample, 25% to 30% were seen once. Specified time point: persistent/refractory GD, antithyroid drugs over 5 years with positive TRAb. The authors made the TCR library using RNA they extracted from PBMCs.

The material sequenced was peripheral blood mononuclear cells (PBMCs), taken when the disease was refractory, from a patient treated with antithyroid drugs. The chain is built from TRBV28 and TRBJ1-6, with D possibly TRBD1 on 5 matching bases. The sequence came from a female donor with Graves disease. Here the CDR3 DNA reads TGTGCCAGCAGTTTGGAGACAGATGGGTCACCCCTCCACTTT. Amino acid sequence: CASSLETDGSPLHF.